This T cell receptor beta chain comes out of a study of T cells in Graves' hyperthyroidism and ophthalmopathy. The CDR3 runs to 15 residues. Trimming removed 1 base at V and 3 bases at J, with 12 bases between. Germline assignment: CDR1 SGHAT and CDR2 FQNNGV. Comments on this clonotype: Its antigen is unidentified.

The study left out patients who had uncontrolled infection, other autoimmune disease, pregnancy or lactation. Study-level findings and limits: A model using 13 V-J features told ophthalmopathy apart from stable hyperthyroidism. Among clonotypes expanded in thyroid above 0.001, most were also found in blood.

What was amplified from RNA transcripts were TCR beta CDR3 regions. An initial round of RT-PCR targeting the TCR CDR3 relied on the HTBI primer set. MiXCR, run by TCRdb on the multiplex PCR reads, gives a single entry per CDR3 protein. This table has about 280,000 distinct CDR3 sequences, 25% to 30% appearing once. The sample taken for sequencing was blood. V is TRBV11-2 and J is TRBJ1-1; the D is unclear. The clonotype comes from a man in his forties with Graves' hyperthyroidism that later progressed to Graves' ophthalmopathy. The CDR3 sequence: CASSLGLQRDTEAFF. The DNA for the CDR3 is TGTGCCAGCAGCTTAGGTCTCCAGAGGGACACTGAAGCTTTCTTT.